This T cell receptor beta chain was captured in a study of blood T cell repertoires in COVID-19. Study summary: Italy, Spain and the United States were the sources of the convalescent and acute COVID-19 samples. T cells, B-cell-depleted T cells, or PBMCs provided the cDNA or gDNA that served as material.

Original processing methods: Nucleated cell counts were estimated from reference gene primer amplification. The assay was immunoSEQ multiplex PCR, and TCRdb's table has in-frame clones only and misses some. The V and J calls and clone size come from that table; D and trimming were worked out from the DNA. The data contain tens of thousands of clones, 85% of them singletons. The germline CDR1 and CDR2 sequences are MNHEY and SVGAGI. Trimming removed 5 bases from V and 4 bases from J; junction bases left unmatched: 6. The CDR3 runs to 15 residues. The receptor comes from a man in his fifties or sixties with acute or convalescent COVID-19. V and J are TRBV6-5 and TRBJ2-7; 12 bases map to TRBD2. Input material: peripheral blood. CDR3 DNA sequence: TGTGCCAGCAGTCCGAGACTAGCGGGAGCTTACGAGCAGTACTTC. It specifies CASSPRLAGAYEQYF.